The 15 T cell receptor beta chains given below trace back to one sample, sequenced in a study of response to subunit inactivated influenza vaccine. TCRdb re-called the RT-PCR reads with MiXCR, one entry per CDR3 protein. Among almost 250,000 distinct CDR3 sequences listed, about 12% were seen once. The sample in question was non-naive T cells sorted from PBMCs, obtained roughly 15 days before vaccination. These receptors all come from a man in his fifties or sixties who received an inactivated influenza vaccine.

Many counts were recorded for this clonotype. This chain joins TRBV5-1 and TRBJ2-1; weak D call: TRBD2 (5 bases). V was trimmed by 4 bases and J by 4 bases, leaving 15 bases between them. CDR3 size: 15 residues. CDR1 and CDR2 (germline): SGHRS, YFSETQ. The CDR3 is CASSPRLAAYNEQFF. The CDR3 DNA follows: TGCGCCAGCAGCCCCCGTCTAGCAGCTTACAATGAGCAGTTCTTC.

The CDR3 DNA reads TGCAGTGCGACCGCACCTCGGGATAGCTACGAGCAGTACTTC. As protein: CSATAPRDSYEQYF. The chain is built from TRBV20-1 and TRBJ2-7; D perhaps matches TRBD2 (5 bases). V shed 6 bases and J shed 3 bases, with 18 bases lying between them. Germline CDR1 is DFQATT and CDR2 is SNEGSKA (reference sequence). There are 14 residues in the CDR3.

The chain carries TRBV18 and TRBJ1-2; D not resolved. Germline values: CDR1 KGHSH, CDR2 LQKENI. Trimming cost V 1 base and J 4 bases, with 7 bases left between them. CDR3 length equals 13 residues. CDR3 bases: TGTGCCAGCTCACCACTACCAAGCTATGGCTACACCTTC. It codes for CASSPLPSYGYTF.

The chain joins TRBV7-6 to TRBJ2-1, with 7 bases fitting TRBD1. The CDR3 totals 15 residues. The V and J ends lost 6 bases and 1 base, in that order; junction bases with no gene match: 6. Germline CDR1 and CDR2: SGHVS and FNYEAQ. CDR3 region: CASSARQGSYNEQFF. In nucleotides, the CDR3 is TGTGCCAGCAGTGCCAGACAGGGTTCCTACAATGAGCAGTTCTTC.

The chain links TRBV7-2 to TRBJ2-7, with D hard to call. Germline CDR1 reads SGHTA; CDR2 reads FQGNSA. The CDR3 contains 14 residues. Trimming took 1 base from V and 2 from J, leaving 9 bases between them. CDR3 in amino acids: CASSLVPSTYEQYF. The CDR3 DNA is TGTGCCAGCAGCTTAGTCCCCTCCACCTACGAGCAGTACTTC.

The chain employs TRBV7-2 and TRBJ1-5, with D unclear. V shed 2 bases and J shed 0 bases, with 14 bases lying between them. Germline values: CDR1 SGHTA, CDR2 FQGNSA. The CDR3 contains 17 residues. The CDR3 bases are TGTGCCAGCAGCTTAAGCGGGCAGGCCTTTAGCAATCAGCCCCAGCATTTT. This gives the protein CASSLSGQAFSNQPQHF.

This clonotype was counted ten times or more. V gene TRBV14 combines with J gene TRBJ2-5, with 7 bases aligning to TRBD2. Germline V gene data show CDR1 as SGHDN and CDR2 as FVKESK. The CDR3 is 13 amino acids. The trim removed 10 bases at V and 0 bases at J, leaving 5 bases unmatched. This CDR3 reads CATKAGNQETQYF. CDR3 in DNA: TGTGCCACCAAAGCGGGAAACCAAGAGACCCAGTACTTC.

J is TRBJ1-5 and V is TRBV4-1, with TRBD1 matching 7 bases. Per the germline V gene, CDR1 is MGHRA and CDR2 is YSYEKL. The V and J ends lost 4 bases and 7 bases, in that order; junction bases with no gene match: 13. This CDR3 is 16 amino acids long. CDR3 sequence (DNA): TGCGCCAGCAGCCCTTCCGATGGAGGGGGCGAGCAGCCCCAGCATTTT. Translated: CASSPSDGGGEQPQHF.

This clonotype showed up just a few times. The V and J genes are TRBV12-3 or TRBV12-4 and TRBJ2-5, with TRBD2 matching 12 bases. The V gene end was trimmed by 5 bases and the J gene end by 5 bases; junction bases not matched to a gene: 12. There are 17 residues in the CDR3. The CDR3 bases are TGTGCCAGCAGTCCCCCTAGCGGGAGGGCCTTTGGGGAGACCCAGTACTTC. Translated, it gives CASSPPSGRAFGETQYF.

The chain recombines TRBV7-2 with TRBJ1-2; 7 bases are shared with TRBD1. This CDR3 spans 12 amino acids. J was trimmed by 9 bases and V by 4 bases; bases with no gene match: 5. CDR1 SGHTA and CDR2 FQGNSA come from the germline V gene. The DNA of the CDR3 is TGTGCCAGCAGCTGGCGACAGGGAAGCTACACCTTC. It yields the protein CASSWRQGSYTF.

The table lists this clonotype with a few counts. This chain connects TRBV7-9 to TRBJ1-5; D gene unclear. The V end was cut by 0 bases, the J end by 3 bases, with 6 bases between. Germline V CDR1 and CDR2: SEHNR, FQNEAQ (reference sequence). The CDR3 covers 14 residues. CDR3 DNA sequence: TGTGCCAGCAGCTTAGCGCTCACCAATCAGCCCCAGCATTTT. It encodes CASSLALTNQPQHF.

This clonotype was detected only a few times. The chain recombines TRBV11-2 with TRBJ2-5; 9 positions agree with TRBD2. The V gene's germline CDR1 is SGHAT and CDR2 FQNNGV. V lost 2 bases and J lost 0; bases outside the gene matches: 7. The CDR3 covers 17 residues. The DNA of the CDR3 is TGTGCCAGCAGCTTATCGGGCGGGGGGGTGTACCAAGAGACCCAGTACTTC. Residues: CASSLSGGGVYQETQYF.

In this sample, this clonotype turned up a few times. This chain uses TRBV29-1 with TRBJ2-3; 7 bases are a match to TRBD1. CDR3 size: 15 residues. Germline-derived CDR1 and CDR2 are SQVTM and ANQGSEA. With V trimmed by 7 bases and J by 4 bases, 14 bases remained unmatched. CDR3 bases: TGCAGCGCCCTAGATTGGACAGGAGGCCCAGATACGCAGTATTTT. Translated, it gives CSALDWTGGPDTQYF.

This chain joins TRBV6-2 or TRBV6-3 and TRBJ2-7; the match to TRBD1 covers 7 bases. Germline V gives CDR1 MNHEY, CDR2 SVGEGT. V trimming: 5 bases; J trimming: 0 bases; junction bases outside the gene matches: 13. There are 17 residues in the CDR3. As DNA, the CDR3 is TGTGCCAGCAGTCCCCACCCGGGACAGCCGAACTCCTACGAGCAGTACTTC. This codes for CASSPHPGQPNSYEQYF.

This clonotype was picked up a small number of times. The V and J genes are TRBV4-1 and TRBJ2-4, with a weak D call TRBD1 (6 bases). Germline V gene data show CDR1 as MGHRA and CDR2 as YSYEKL. V shed 4 bases and J shed 2 bases, with 18 bases lying between them. The CDR3 spans 17 residues. In nucleotides, the CDR3 is TGCGCCAGCAGCCTTCTCGTCTCAACAGGGACCAAAAACATTCAGTACTTC. Encoded protein: CASSLLVSTGTKNIQYF.